The entry below describes one T cell receptor beta chain. In the study's own analysis: Counts of nucleated cells, estimated from reference gene primer amplification, were obtained. Data came from immunoSEQ multiplex PCR; TCRdb stores just in-frame clones and leaves some out. The V and J calls and clone size are taken from that table; D and trimming were inferred from the DNA. Of 50,000 to 60,000 clones listed, roughly 90% are singletons. The sample originates from a study of blood T cell repertoires in COVID-19. As for the study in general: Some COVID-19 samples were acute and others convalescent; all came from the United States, Italy and Spain. PBMCs, B-cell-depleted T cells, or T cells were the source of the cDNA or gDNA that made up the material.

Looked up from germline, CDR1 is MNHEY and CDR2 is SVGAGI. V was shortened by 7 bases and J by 7 bases, with 17 bases between the two germline ends. The CDR3 contains 14 residues. Sequencing was carried out using peripheral blood. This chain connects TRBV6-5 to TRBJ2-4; TRBD2 might be the D (5 bases). This receptor was identified in a man older than 75 with active or convalescent COVID-19. CDR3 in DNA: TGTGCCAGCACCAAGAAACTAGAGGTCAACATTCAGTACTTC. This translates into CASTKKLEVNIQYF.